This is a list of T cell receptor beta chains from one sample in a study of human T cells and chemical hapten exposure. TCRdb reprocessed the RACE reads via MiXCR and lists one record per CDR3 protein. Altogether 380,000 or so distinct CDR3 sequences are present, nearly 5% being singletons, with the ten largest covering about 2.2%. The sequencing here drew on whole blood, taken in connection with sensitization to the hapten diphenylcyclopropenone (DPC). These receptors were collected from a woman aged 50 to 60 with alopecia areata. Some clones in this sample may be carry-over from other donors' samples. CDR3s include the opening cysteine and the closing phenylalanine or tryptophan. The D gene is left open where the match is weak. Size is stated for part of the rows, as once, few or many counts, or as a class when the clone is expanded.

clone_size j_call d_call v_call cdr3_aa cdr3_nt
many TRBJ2-5 NA TRBV28 CASSSPGMGKTQYF TGTGCCAGCAGTTCGCCGGGCATGGGGAAGACCCAGTACTTC
NA TRBJ2-5 NA TRBV20-1 CSARPSDRIKETQYF TGCAGTGCTAGGCCCTCCGACAGGATTAAAGAGACCCAGTACTTC
many TRBJ2-3 NA TRBV6-5 CASRRPGTDTQYF TGTGCCAGCAGGCGTCCCGGCACAGATACGCAGTATTTT
NA TRBJ1-4 NA TRBV5-1 CASSLRRAREKLFF TGCGCCAGCAGCTTGCGTCGGGCGAGGGAAAAACTGTTTTTT
NA TRBJ2-1 NA TRBV20-1 CSASDPGGGRHNEQFF TGCAGTGCTAGTGACCCGGGGGGCGGGAGACACAATGAGCAGTTCTTC
NA TRBJ2-5 TRBD2 TRBV20-1 CSARFTQGDTGLAAPAAQYF TGCAGTGCTAGATTCACCCAGGGGGACACCGGACTAGCGGCCCCCGCCGCCCAGTACTTC
NA TRBJ2-5 NA TRBV9 CASSVSLSGSRETQYF TGTGCCAGCAGCGTATCGCTGTCAGGTAGCAGAGAGACCCAGTACTTC
many TRBJ1-1 NA TRBV6-5 CASSKDTSGTEAFF TGTGCCAGCAGTAAAGACACCTCTGGGACTGAAGCTTTCTTT
many TRBJ1-2 TRBD1 TRBV18 CASSLGGQITF TGTGCCAGCTCACTAGGGGGCCAGATCACCTTC
NA TRBJ2-7 TRBD2 TRBV5-6 CASSAGTRYEQYF TGTGCCAGCAGCGCCGGGACTAGGTACGAGCAGTACTTC
few TRBJ2-4 TRBD2 TRBV5-4 CASSPGGPGQNIQYF TGTGCCAGCAGCCCGGGAGGACCTGGTCAAAACATTCAGTACTTC
few TRBJ2-7 NA TRBV18 CASSPKPALTNEQYF TGTGCCAGCTCACCAAAACCGGCCTTAACCAACGAGCAGTACTTC
many TRBJ1-2 NA TRBV27 CASRDGSNYGYTF TGTGCCAGCAGGGACGGATCTAACTATGGCTACACCTTC
NA TRBJ1-1 NA TRBV29-1 CSVDEGSTEAFF TGCAGCGTTGATGAGGGTAGCACTGAAGCTTTCTTT
NA TRBJ1-1 NA TRBV11-2 CASSSREGHTEAFF TGTGCCAGCAGCTCCCGTGAGGGACACACTGAAGCTTTCTTT
many TRBJ1-1 NA TRBV20-1 CSARLSGIMNTEAFF TGCAGTGCGCGCCTAAGCGGTATTATGAACACTGAAGCTTTCTTT
many TRBJ2-1 TRBD2 TRBV24-1 CATSDPGLAPYNEQFF TGTGCCACCAGTGATCCGGGACTAGCGCCCTACAATGAGCAGTTCTTC